The TCR beta chain under discussion was sequenced for a study of blood T cell repertoires in COVID-19. Overall study context: Both acute and convalescent COVID-19 samples were obtained from the United States, Italy and Spain. Nucleic acid was either cDNA or gDNA, and it came from T cells, B-cell-depleted T cells, or PBMCs.

Original analysis: Researchers report that nucleated cell counts were estimated from reference gene primer amplification. Here immunoSEQ multiplex PCR was the method, and the copy in TCRdb shows in-frame clones only, minus some. V and J calls plus clone size are reproduced from that table; the DNA served to infer D and trimming. The table lists roughly 360,000 clones, more than 65% of them singletons. Looked up from germline, CDR1 is KGHSH and CDR2 is LQKENI. CDR3 length equals 14 residues. J lost 7 bases, V lost 6 bases, and 9 bases had no gene match. The sequencing input was peripheral blood. The chain combines TRBV18 with TRBJ1-5, with TRBD1 matching over 7 bases. The TCR comes from a human donor with acute or convalescent COVID-19. The donor label of this sample is uncertain. The CDR3: CASSLGGAGQPQHF. CDR3 sequence (DNA): TGTGCCAGCTCCCTAGGGGGCGCGGGACAGCCCCAGCATTTT.